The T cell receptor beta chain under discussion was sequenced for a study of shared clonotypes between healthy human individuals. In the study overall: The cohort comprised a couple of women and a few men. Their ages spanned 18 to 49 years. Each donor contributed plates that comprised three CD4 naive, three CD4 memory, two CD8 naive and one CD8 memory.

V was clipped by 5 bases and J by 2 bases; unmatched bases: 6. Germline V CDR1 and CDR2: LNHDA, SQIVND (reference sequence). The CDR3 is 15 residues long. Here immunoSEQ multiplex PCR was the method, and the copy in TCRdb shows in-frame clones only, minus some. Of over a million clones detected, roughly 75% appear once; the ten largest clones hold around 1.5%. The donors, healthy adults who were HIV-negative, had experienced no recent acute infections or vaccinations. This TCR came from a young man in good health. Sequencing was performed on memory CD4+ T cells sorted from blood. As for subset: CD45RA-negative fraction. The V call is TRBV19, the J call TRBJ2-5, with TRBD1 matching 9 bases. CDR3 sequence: CASSVSGTGQETQYF. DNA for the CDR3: TGTGCCAGTAGTGTATCCGGGACAGGGCAAGAGACCCAGTACTTC.